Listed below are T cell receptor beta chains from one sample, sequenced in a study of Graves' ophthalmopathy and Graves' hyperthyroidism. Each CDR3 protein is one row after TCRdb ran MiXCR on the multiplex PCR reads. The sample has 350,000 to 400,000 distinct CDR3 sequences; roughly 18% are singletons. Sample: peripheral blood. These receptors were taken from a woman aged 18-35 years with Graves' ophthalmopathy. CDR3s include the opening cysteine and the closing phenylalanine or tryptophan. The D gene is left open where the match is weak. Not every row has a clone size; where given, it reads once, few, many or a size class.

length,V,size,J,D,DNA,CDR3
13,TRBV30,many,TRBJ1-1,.,TGTGCCTGGAGCACACAGCTGAACACTGAAGCTTTCTTT,CAWSTQLNTEAFF
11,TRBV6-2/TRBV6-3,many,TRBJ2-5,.,TGTGCCAGCAGATGGGGAGAGACCCAGTACTTC,CASRWGETQYF
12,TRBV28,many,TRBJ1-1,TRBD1,TGTGCCAGCATGAAGGGGGCAACTGAAGCTTTCTTT,CASMKGATEAFF
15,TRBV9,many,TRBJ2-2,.,TGTGCCAGCAGCGTAGGGGGGGGCCGCACCGGGGAGCTGTTTTTT,CASSVGGGRTGELFF
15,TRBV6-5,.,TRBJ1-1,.,TGTGCCAGCAGTTACGTATCAGGGATTAACACTGAAGCTTTCTTT,CASSYVSGINTEAFF
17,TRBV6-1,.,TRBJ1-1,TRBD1,TGTGCCAGCAGTCCTGGGTGGTCCGACAGGGTAAACACTGAAGCTTTCTTT,CASSPGWSDRVNTEAFF
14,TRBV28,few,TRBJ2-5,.,TGTGCCAGCACCCCCCCCGGCGAAGGGAAGACCCAGTACTTC,CASTPPGEGKTQYF
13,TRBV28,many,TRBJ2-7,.,TGTGCCAGCACCCGGGGCGTGCCCTACGAGCAGTACTTC,CASTRGVPYEQYF
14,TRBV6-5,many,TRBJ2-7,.,TGTGCCAGCAGTTCCAGCGGATTCTCCTACGAGCAGTACTTC,CASSSSGFSYEQYF
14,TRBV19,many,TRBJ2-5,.,TGTGCCAGTCGCCTACAGGGAATAGGGGAGACCCAGTACTTC,CASRLQGIGETQYF
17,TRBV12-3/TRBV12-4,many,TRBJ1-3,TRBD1,TGTGCCAGCAGCCCCATCCGGGACAGAGGCTTTGGAAACACCATATATTTT,CASSPIRDRGFGNTIYF
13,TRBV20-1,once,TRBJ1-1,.,TGCAGTGCTAGTAACAGGGTGAACACTGAAGCTTTCTTT,CSASNRVNTEAFF
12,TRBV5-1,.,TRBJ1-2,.,TGCGCCAGCTGCCATAACCAGGGGGGCTACACCTTC,CASCHNQGGYTF
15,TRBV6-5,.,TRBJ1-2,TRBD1,TGTGCCAGCAGTTACTCGCGGACAGGCTTTTATGGCTACACCTTC,CASSYSRTGFYGYTF
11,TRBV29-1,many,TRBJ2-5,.,TGCAGCGTTGAAGACACGGGGACCCAGTACTTC,CSVEDTGTQYF
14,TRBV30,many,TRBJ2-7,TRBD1,TGTGCCTGGAGTGACAGGGGGCTCTCCTACGAGCAGTACTTC,CAWSDRGLSYEQYF
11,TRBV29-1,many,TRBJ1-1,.,TGCAGCGCCGAACGAGGGTCTGAAGCTTTCTTT,CSAERGSEAFF